A selection of T cell receptor beta chains follows, all from one sample in a study of blood T cell repertoires in COVID-19. The repertoire was sequenced with immunoSEQ multiplex PCR; TCRdb's copy has only in-frame clones and lacks some. This sample yields 450,000 to 500,000 clones, of which approximately 85% are seen a single time; more than 3% belongs to the top ten. The sequenced sample consisted of peripheral blood. All receptors derive from a human donor in a cohort sampled during active COVID-19. CDR3s include the opening cysteine and the closing phenylalanine or tryptophan. The D gene is left open where the match is weak. Rows give clone size only sometimes, using once, few, many, or a class for an expanded clone.

j_call: TRBJ2-5
d_call: NA
clone_size: NA
cdr3_length: 15
v_call: TRBV7-3
cdr3_aa: CASSLKHSLQETQYF
cdr3_nt: TGTGCCAGCAGCTTAAAACACAGCCTCCAAGAGACCCAGTACTTC

j_call: TRBJ1-2
d_call: NA
clone_size: NA
cdr3_length: 13
v_call: TRBV27
cdr3_aa: CASSPRQERGYTF
cdr3_nt: TGTGCCAGCAGTCCCCGACAGGAGCGGGGCTACACCTTC

j_call: TRBJ2-5
d_call: TRBD1
clone_size: NA
cdr3_length: 15
v_call: TRBV18
cdr3_aa: CASSQGNRGAETQYF
cdr3_nt: TGTGCCAGCTCACAAGGGAACAGGGGAGCAGAGACCCAGTACTTC

j_call: TRBJ1-3
d_call: TRBD1
clone_size: NA
cdr3_length: 17
v_call: TRBV29-1
cdr3_aa: CSVEVVDRAFSGNTIYF
cdr3_nt: TGCAGCGTTGAGGTGGTTGACAGGGCGTTCTCTGGAAACACCATATATTTT

j_call: TRBJ2-7
d_call: TRBD2
clone_size: NA
cdr3_length: 16
v_call: TRBV3-1/TRBV3-2
cdr3_aa: CASSHPTSGSAYEQYF
cdr3_nt: TGTGCCAGCAGCCACCCTACTAGCGGGAGTGCCTACGAGCAGTACTTC

j_call: TRBJ1-3
d_call: NA
clone_size: once
cdr3_length: 13
v_call: TRBV2
cdr3_aa: CAGHARSGNTIYF
cdr3_nt: TGTGCGGGACACGCGCGCTCTGGAAACACCATATATTTT

j_call: TRBJ2-1
d_call: NA
clone_size: NA
cdr3_length: 15
v_call: TRBV3-1/TRBV3-2
cdr3_aa: CASSISAGLGNEQFF
cdr3_nt: TGTGCCAGCAGTATCAGCGCGGGATTGGGTAATGAGCAGTTCTTC

j_call: TRBJ2-7
d_call: TRBD1
clone_size: NA
cdr3_length: 13
v_call: TRBV6-5
cdr3_aa: CASSQDRWAEQYF
cdr3_nt: TGTGCCAGCAGTCAGGACAGGTGGGCCGAGCAGTACTTC

j_call: TRBJ2-7
d_call: TRBD2
clone_size: NA
cdr3_length: 15
v_call: TRBV28
cdr3_aa: CASRYIAGGIYEQYF
cdr3_nt: TGTGCCAGCAGGTACATAGCGGGAGGCATCTACGAGCAGTACTTC

j_call: TRBJ1-4
d_call: TRBD1
clone_size: NA
cdr3_length: 15
v_call: TRBV19
cdr3_aa: CASSTSPGQGEKLFF
cdr3_nt: TGTGCCAGTAGTACATCGCCGGGACAGGGTGAAAAACTGTTTTTT

j_call: TRBJ2-3
d_call: NA
clone_size: NA
cdr3_length: 15
v_call: TRBV21-1
cdr3_aa: CASSKARTGTDTQYF
cdr3_nt: TGTGCCAGCAGCAAAGCGAGGACAGGAACAGATACGCAGTATTTT

j_call: TRBJ2-5
d_call: NA
clone_size: NA
cdr3_length: 15
v_call: TRBV19
cdr3_aa: CASSLQGGVEETQYF
cdr3_nt: TGTGCCAGTAGCCTACAGGGTGGAGTCGAAGAGACCCAGTACTTC

j_call: TRBJ2-3
d_call: NA
clone_size: few
cdr3_length: 14
v_call: TRBV30
cdr3_aa: CAWSPLGRADTQYF
cdr3_nt: TGTGCCTGGAGTCCCCTCGGGCGGGCAGATACGCAGTATTTT

j_call: TRBJ2-2
d_call: TRBD1
clone_size: NA
cdr3_length: 14
v_call: TRBV7-9
cdr3_aa: CASSTQGKAGELFF
cdr3_nt: TGTGCCAGCAGTACACAGGGGAAAGCCGGGGAGCTGTTTTTT

j_call: TRBJ1-3
d_call: NA
clone_size: NA
cdr3_length: 14
v_call: TRBV28
cdr3_aa: CASSPPASGNTIYF
cdr3_nt: TGTGCCAGCAGTCCTCCAGCGTCTGGAAACACCATATATTTT

j_call: TRBJ1-6
d_call: NA
clone_size: NA
cdr3_length: 15
v_call: TRBV27
cdr3_aa: CASSSSSSYNSPLHF
cdr3_nt: TGTGCCAGCAGTTCCTCTAGCTCCTATAATTCACCCCTCCACTTT

j_call: TRBJ2-7
d_call: NA
clone_size: once
cdr3_length: 14
v_call: TRBV9
cdr3_aa: CASSVRWESNEQYF
cdr3_nt: TGTGCCAGCAGCGTACGGTGGGAGTCCAACGAGCAGTACTTC

j_call: TRBJ1-6
d_call: TRBD1
clone_size: NA
cdr3_length: 14
v_call: TRBV19
cdr3_aa: CASSPGQGNSPLHF
cdr3_nt: TGTGCCAGTAGTCCGGGACAGGGCAATTCACCCCTCCACTTT

j_call: TRBJ1-1
d_call: TRBD1
clone_size: NA
cdr3_length: 14
v_call: TRBV30
cdr3_aa: CAWGKDRGETEAFF
cdr3_nt: TGTGCCTGGGGGAAGGACAGGGGAGAGACTGAAGCTTTCTTT

j_call: TRBJ1-1
d_call: NA
clone_size: NA
cdr3_length: 15
v_call: TRBV3-1/TRBV3-2
cdr3_aa: CASSQDLKRLQEAFF
cdr3_nt: TGTGCCAGCAGCCAAGATCTGAAGAGACTACAAGAAGCTTTCTTT

j_call: TRBJ2-3
d_call: NA
clone_size: NA
cdr3_length: 14
v_call: TRBV5-1
cdr3_aa: CASSLAQITDTQYF
cdr3_nt: TGCGCCAGCAGCTTGGCTCAGATCACAGATACGCAGTATTTT

j_call: TRBJ2-3
d_call: TRBD2
clone_size: NA
cdr3_length: 20
v_call: TRBV30
cdr3_aa: CAWSPRWRVEREGYTDTQYF
cdr3_nt: TGTGCCTGGAGTCCGCGCTGGAGGGTGGAGCGGGAGGGGTACACAGATACGCAGTATTTT

j_call: TRBJ1-1
d_call: NA
clone_size: once
cdr3_length: 14
v_call: TRBV4-3
cdr3_aa: CASSRLPENTEAFF
cdr3_nt: TGCGCCAGCAGCCGCCTCCCAGAGAACACTGAAGCTTTCTTT

j_call: TRBJ1-2
d_call: NA
clone_size: once
cdr3_length: 11
v_call: TRBV6-1
cdr3_aa: CASSERYGYTF
cdr3_nt: TGTGCCAGCAGTGAACGGTATGGCTACACCTTC

j_call: TRBJ1-2
d_call: TRBD1
clone_size: NA
cdr3_length: 12
v_call: TRBV19
cdr3_aa: CASWGQVGGYTF
cdr3_nt: TGTGCCAGTTGGGGACAGGTCGGCGGCTACACCTTC

j_call: TRBJ2-1
d_call: TRBD2
clone_size: NA
cdr3_length: 15
v_call: TRBV3-1/TRBV3-2
cdr3_aa: CASSRKAGGHNEQFF
cdr3_nt: TGTGCCAGCAGCCGGAAGGCGGGAGGGCACAATGAGCAGTTCTTC

j_call: TRBJ1-5
d_call: NA
clone_size: NA
cdr3_length: 13
v_call: TRBV18
cdr3_aa: CASSQADNQPQHF
cdr3_nt: TGTGCCAGCTCGCAGGCTGACAATCAGCCCCAGCATTTT

j_call: TRBJ1-4
d_call: NA
clone_size: few
cdr3_length: 11
v_call: TRBV19
cdr3_aa: CASSIREKLFF
cdr3_nt: TGTGCCAGTAGTATCAGGGAAAAACTGTTTTTT

j_call: TRBJ2-7
d_call: NA
clone_size: NA
cdr3_length: 14
v_call: TRBV3-1/TRBV3-2
cdr3_aa: CASSQARGTYEQYF
cdr3_nt: TGTGCCAGCAGCCAAGCGAGGGGGACCTACGAGCAGTACTTC